This record looks at one T cell receptor (beta chain) sequence and its context. This sample was included in a study of T cells in Graves' hyperthyroidism and ophthalmopathy. Study-level background: Pretreatment peripheral blood was obtained at initial diagnosis.

Amplification yielded TCR beta CDR3 regions, with RNA transcripts as the source. During a first-round RT-PCR of the TCR CDR3, the HTBI primer set was used. TCRdb called the multiplex PCR reads again in MiXCR, with one record for every CDR3 protein. The sample has about 700,000 distinct CDR3 sequences, roughly 15% seen once; the top ten hold 10%. This CDR3 has 14 residues. CDR1 is MDHEN and CDR2 is SYDVKM in the germline V gene. V was pared by 7 bases and J by 2 bases, with 14 bases between. This receptor was identified in a woman aged 18-30 years with Graves' hyperthyroidism. The sample consisted of blood. The rearrangement uses TRBV28 and TRBJ2-5, with D perhaps given as TRBD1 or TRBD2 (6 bases each). In DNA, the CDR3 is TGTGCCAGCACCTTAGGGGGGCAGCAAGAGACCCAGTACTTC. Its translation: CASTLGGQQETQYF.